The rows below give T cell receptor beta chains drawn from one sample of a study of cytomegalovirus exposure and HLA in healthy donors. TCRdb keeps only in-frame clones here, not all; method: immunoSEQ multiplex PCR. The data hold 150,000 to 200,000 clones, with 80% to 90% observed a single time. Sequenced input: PBMCs. These receptor sequences come from a woman between 25 and 40 years old in good health and CMV-seronegative. CDR3s include the opening cysteine and the closing phenylalanine or tryptophan. The D gene is left open where the match is weak. Size values are once, few and many counts, or a class for expanded clones, and some rows have none.

D	V	J	size	CDR3	DNA
TRBD1	TRBV5-1	TRBJ1-2	once	CASSLKPRDRVHKNYGYTF	TGCGCCAGCAGCTTAAAACCCCGGGACAGGGTTCATAAAAACTATGGCTACACCTTC
NA	TRBV2	TRBJ2-7	NA	CATIIETGYEQYF	TGTGCCACCATCATAGAGACAGGCTACGAGCAGTACTTC
NA	TRBV2	TRBJ2-7	NA	CASSVTATYEQYF	TGTGCCAGCAGTGTGACGGCAACCTACGAGCAGTACTTC
NA	TRBV18	TRBJ1-1	NA	CASSLRTDTEAFF	TGTGCCAGCTCACTTAGGACAGACACTGAAGCTTTCTTT
NA	TRBV19	TRBJ2-7	NA	CASSGRATYEQYF	TGTGCCAGTTCTGGCAGGGCTACCTACGAGCAGTACTTC
TRBD1	TRBV27	TRBJ1-2	NA	CASSLSSTGTGLDGYTF	TGTGCCAGCAGCCTTTCCTCTACCGGGACAGGGTTAGACGGCTACACCTTC
TRBD1	TRBV7-2	TRBJ1-1	NA	CASSLAEGRDSTEAFF	TGTGCCAGCAGCTTAGCGGAGGGCAGGGACAGCACTGAAGCTTTCTTT
TRBD1	TRBV7-8	TRBJ1-1	NA	CASSLISTGQGNTEAFF	TGTGCCAGCAGCTTAATATCGACAGGACAGGGGAACACTGAAGCTTTCTTT
NA	TRBV18	TRBJ1-1	NA	CASSPLALGAFF	TGTGCCAGCTCACCGTTAGCCCTTGGGGCTTTCTTT
NA	TRBV30	TRBJ2-4	NA	CAWSYGGRQNIQYF	TGTGCCTGGAGCTACGGGGGGCGTCAAAACATTCAGTACTTC
TRBD1	TRBV4-3	TRBJ1-6	many	CASSQETGGGSPLHF	TGCGCCAGCAGCCAGGAGACAGGGGGCGGATCACCCCTCCACTTT
NA	TRBV5-4	TRBJ1-2	NA	CASSSQGVANYGYTF	TGTGCCAGCAGCTCCCAGGGTGTGGCGAACTATGGCTACACCTTC
NA	TRBV7-3	TRBJ1-1	NA	CASSLGGENTEAFF	TGTGCCAGCAGCTTAGGCGGGGAAAACACTGAAGCTTTCTTT
NA	TRBV9	TRBJ2-2	NA	CASSGGVPGELFF	TGTGCCAGCAGCGGCGGAGTCCCCGGGGAGCTGTTTTTT
NA	TRBV7-2	TRBJ2-3	once	CASSQGAGSTDTQYF	TGTGCCAGCAGCCAAGGGGCAGGGAGCACAGATACGCAGTATTTT
TRBD1	TRBV2	TRBJ1-4	NA	CASRTGGGRGLFF	TGTGCCAGCAGGACAGGGGGGGGCCGTGGACTGTTTTTT
NA	TRBV2	TRBJ1-5	NA	CASGRSNQPQHF	TGTGCCAGCGGGAGAAGCAATCAGCCCCAGCATTTT
TRBD2	TRBV5-6	TRBJ2-1	NA	CASTVGLAGASYNEQFF	TGTGCCAGCACCGTAGGGCTGGCGGGAGCGTCCTACAATGAGCAGTTCTTC
NA	TRBV27	TRBJ1-2	NA	CASSLRGAGAQFYGYTF	TGTGCCAGCAGTTTACGAGGGGCGGGGGCGCAGTTCTATGGCTACACCTTC
NA	TRBV29-1	TRBJ1-5	NA	CSGPALSQHF	TGCAGCGGGCCAGCCCTCTCCCAGCATTTT
NA	TRBV14	TRBJ1-1	NA	CASSLRSEGTEAFF	TGTGCCAGCAGCCTCCGTTCTGAAGGAACTGAAGCTTTCTTT
TRBD1	TRBV29-1	TRBJ2-4	once	CSARDRGRKNIQYF	TGCAGCGCCCGGGACAGGGGGCGAAAGAACATTCAGTACTTC
NA	TRBV2	TRBJ2-4	once	CASSEGAAKNIQYF	TGTGCCAGCAGTGAGGGAGCAGCCAAAAACATTCAGTACTTC
NA	TRBV7-9	TRBJ2-3	NA	CASSQTSPGDTQYF	TGTGCCAGCAGCCAGACTAGTCCTGGGGATACGCAGTATTTT
NA	TRBV7-9	TRBJ2-1	NA	CAGHNRDNQNEQFF	TGTGCCGGTCACAATAGGGACAATCAAAATGAGCAGTTCTTC
NA	TRBV4-1	TRBJ2-3	NA	CASSQVSSAIDTQYF	TGCGCCAGCAGCCAAGTTTCTAGCGCGATAGATACGCAGTATTTT
TRBD1	TRBV5-4	TRBJ2-7	NA	CASSIGQGASYEQYF	TGTGCCAGCAGCATTGGACAGGGGGCTTCCTACGAGCAGTACTTC
TRBD2	TRBV7-2	TRBJ2-1	NA	CASSLAGREGTYNEQFF	TGTGCCAGCAGCTTAGCGGGGCGGGAGGGTACCTACAATGAGCAGTTCTTC